The entry below gives a single T cell receptor (beta chain) sequence along with its context. This record comes from a study of cytomegalovirus exposure and HLA in healthy donors. PCR involved 60 Vbeta and 13 Jbeta primers. Clones were sequenced by immunoSEQ multiplex PCR, and TCRdb holds only the in-frame ones, with some missing. The table shows more than 150,000 clones, with about 80% occurring only once. Sequenced sample: PBMCs. This clonotype was obtained from a man younger than 35 in good health and CMV-seronegative.

CDR3 loop: CASSVSGVGTEAFF. The DNA of the CDR3 is TGTGCCAGCAGCGTGTCAGGGGTCGGCACTGAAGCTTTCTTT. The J gene is TRBJ1-1, the V gene TRBV9, with D possibly matching TRBD1 (6 bases). The CDR3 covers 14 residues. The V end was cut by 2 bases, the J end by 4 bases, with 12 bases between. The germline CDR1 and CDR2 sequences are SGDLS and YYNGEE.